Each of the 14 T cell receptor beta chains below was sequenced from the same sample in a study of blood T cell repertoires in COVID-19. Clones were read by immunoSEQ multiplex PCR, and TCRdb kept only the in-frame ones, dropping some. Altogether 110,000 or so clones are present, approximately 81% being singletons, with the ten largest covering roughly 3.5%. What was sequenced was peripheral blood. These receptors were taken from a man aged 35 to 55 with acute or convalescent COVID-19.

The chain joins TRBV6-4 to TRBJ2-3, with 13 bases lining up with TRBD2. This CDR3 is built from 13 residues. Germline CDR1 and CDR2: MRHNA and SNTAGT. After removal of 4 bases from V and 11 bases from J, the junction contained 3 bases not matched to a gene. The DNA of the CDR3 is TGTGCCAGCAGTGCCAGACTAGCGGGAGGGCAGTATTTT. It specifies CASSARLAGGQYF.

V is TRBV7-7 and J is TRBJ1-6; maybe TRBD1 (6 bases). The CDR3 length is 15 residues. The V end was cut by 1 base, the J end by 7 bases, with 11 bases between. Looked up from germline, CDR1 is SSHAT and CDR2 is FNYEAQ (reference sequence). The CDR3 sequence is CASSLVAGVNSPLHF. The DNA for the CDR3 is TGTGCCAGCAGCTTAGTGGCAGGGGTGAATTCACCCCTCCACTTT.

The V call is TRBV4-1, the J call TRBJ2-1; D may be TRBD1 (6 bases). Germline V gene sequence: CDR1 MGHRA, CDR2 YSYEKL. CDR3 size: 16 residues. V was clipped by 3 bases and J by 5 bases, with 17 bases between them. CDR3 sequence (DNA): TGCGCCAGCAGCCATGCAACCGGGACATTTAACAATGAGCAGTTCTTC. It codes for CASSHATGTFNNEQFF.

This chain uses TRBV11-3 with TRBJ2-5, with D hard to call. With 2 bases removed from V and 5 bases from J, the gap between germline ends came to 9 bases. The CDR3 is 13 residues long. CDR1 and CDR2 from the germline V gene are SGHNT and YENEEA. DNA of the CDR3: TGTGCCAGCAGCTTAAGTACTTCCGAGACCCAGTACTTC. Translation: CASSLSTSETQYF.

The chain has TRBV2 and TRBJ1-1; D is possibly TRBD1 (6 bases). Germline CDR1 is SNHLY and CDR2 is FYNNEI. Deletions cut 2 bases from V and 0 bases from J, with 7 bases between. This CDR3 has 14 residues. The CDR3 sequence is CASSEWTVNTEAFF. The DNA for the CDR3 is TGTGCCAGCAGTGAATGGACAGTGAACACTGAAGCTTTCTTT.

The gene calls are TRBV6-2 or TRBV6-3 and TRBJ2-6; TRBD1 might be the D (6 bases). CDR1 and CDR2 from the germline V gene are MNHEY and SVGEGT. CDR3 length: 17 residues. Trimming left V 2 bases short and J 1 base short, with 12 bases between. The CDR3 here is CASSYPHRDSGANVLTF. DNA of the CDR3: TGTGCCAGCAGTTACCCTCACAGGGATTCTGGGGCCAACGTCCTGACTTTC.

V gene TRBV3-1 (or the pseudogene TRBV3-2) combines with J gene TRBJ2-7, with D maybe TRBD1 (6 bases). Germline-derived CDR1 and CDR2 are LGHDT and YNNKEL (reference sequence). CDR3 length: 12 amino acids. V was shortened by 3 bases and J by 4 bases, with 7 bases between the two germline ends. The CDR3: CASSQTGYEQYF. Here the CDR3 DNA reads TGTGCCAGCAGCCAGACAGGATACGAGCAGTACTTC.

The chain is built from TRBV9 and TRBJ2-5, with a weak D call TRBD2 (5 bases). CDR3 length equals 14 residues. Germline V CDR1 and CDR2: SGDLS, YYNGEE. V lost 0 bases, J lost 5 bases, and 11 bases lay in between. CDR3 nucleotide sequence: TGTGCCAGCAGCGTAGTGGAGGTAGGGGAGACCCAGTACTTC. Translation gives CASSVVEVGETQYF.

The rearrangement joins TRBV10-2 to TRBJ2-3; the D gene is possibly TRBD2 (6 bases). Germline V gives CDR1 WSHSY, CDR2 SAAADI. This CDR3 has 16 amino acids. V gave up 6 bases and J gave up 4 bases, with 20 bases separating them. The CDR3 loop is CASSGGEWGGADTQYF. The CDR3 DNA sequence: TGCGCCAGCAGCGGGGGTGAGTGGGGAGGCGCAGATACGCAGTATTTT.

The chain carries TRBV15 and TRBJ2-5, with TRBD1 matching 8 bases. CDR1 is LNHNV, CDR2 YYDKDF, per germline (reference sequence). The CDR3 sequence is 14 residues long. The V and J ends lost 0 bases and 4 bases, in that order; junction bases with no gene match: 1. The CDR3: CATSRDRGLETQYF. In nucleotides, the CDR3 is TGTGCCACCAGCAGAGACAGGGGGCTAGAGACCCAGTACTTC.

The V and J genes are TRBV5-1 and TRBJ2-1, with TRBD2 identical over 9 bases. This CDR3 is built from 12 residues. In germline, CDR1 is SGHRS, CDR2 YFSETQ. The junction had 3 bases not matched to a gene; V was cut back by 4 bases and J by 10 bases. CDR3: CASSLSGREQFF. The CDR3 DNA sequence: TGCGCCAGCAGCCTTAGCGGGAGAGAGCAGTTCTTC.

The table lists this clone with many counts. The chain carries TRBV7-9 and TRBJ1-6; 8 bases line up with TRBD1. This CDR3 region has 15 residues. Trimming at V came to 5 bases and at J to 7 bases, leaving 7 bases not matched to a gene. Germline CDR1 is SEHNR and CDR2 is FQNEAQ (reference sequence). The CDR3 reads CASSTGQGGNSPLHF. CDR3 DNA: TGTGCCAGCAGCACCGGACAGGGAGGCAATTCACCCCTCCACTTT. Full variable domain (outside the CDR3, taken from reference TRBV7-9 and TRBJ1-6): DTGVSQNPRHKITKRGQNVTFRCDPISEHNRLYWYRQTLGQGPEFLTYFQNEAQLEKSRLLSDRFSAERPKGSFSTLEIQRTEQGDSAMYLCASSTGQGGNSPLHFGNGTRLTVT.

A single count supports this clone. V usage is TRBV5-1 and J usage is TRBJ2-3, with 8 bases fitting TRBD2. Germline CDR1 and CDR2: SGHRS and YFSETQ. V was pared by 3 bases and J by 5 bases, with 2 bases of the junction left unmatched. The CDR3 contains 13 residues. In nucleotides, the CDR3 is TGCGCCAGCAGCTCCACTAGCGGAGATACGCAGTATTTT. Its protein product is CASSSTSGDTQYF.

The chain links TRBV7-8 to TRBJ1-1; the D gene is possibly TRBD1 (5 bases). CDR3 length equals 11 residues. Trimming stripped 8 bases from V and 6 bases from J, with 10 bases between. The germline CDR1 and CDR2 sequences are SGHVS and FQNEAQ. As DNA, the CDR3 is TGTGCCAGCGGGCTAGGGGCTGAAGCTTTCTTT. It encodes CASGLGAEAFF.